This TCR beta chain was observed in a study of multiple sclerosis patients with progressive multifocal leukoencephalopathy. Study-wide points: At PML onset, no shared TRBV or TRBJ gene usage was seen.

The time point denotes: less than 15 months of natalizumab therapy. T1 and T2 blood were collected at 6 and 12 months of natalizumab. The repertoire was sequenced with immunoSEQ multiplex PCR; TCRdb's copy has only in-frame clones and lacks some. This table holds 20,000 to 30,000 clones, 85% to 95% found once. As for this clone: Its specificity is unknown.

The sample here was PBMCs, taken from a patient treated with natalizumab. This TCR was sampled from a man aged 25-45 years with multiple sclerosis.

The CDR3 DNA follows: TGTGCCAGTAGTCCAGGGACGGACGGTTACGAGCAGTACTTC. Encoded protein: CASSPGTDGYEQYF. V is TRBV19 and J is TRBJ2-5; D could derive from TRBD1 or TRBD2 (5 bases each). Judging by the DNA end, TRBJ2-7 fits better; the J call may be wrong. The CDR3 covers 14 residues. Germline CDR1 is LNHDA and CDR2 is SQIVND (reference sequence).